A few counts support the clone carrying this T cell receptor (beta chain). Its target is not known. These data are taken from a study of beta chain features in type 1 diabetes. Study conclusions and caveats: Type 1 diabetes patients had TCRB CDR3s that were shorter (moderately but significantly so) in all four CD4+ subsets.

V gave up 6 bases and J gave up 2 bases, with 10 bases separating them. The CDR3 loop spans 13 amino acids. The germline gives CDR1 MNHEY, CDR2 SMNVEV (reference sequence). Reverse transcription of all isolated RNA meant that expressed TCRB transcripts were sequenced. The assay was immunoSEQ multiplex PCR, and TCRdb's table has in-frame clones only and misses some. The table includes 130,000 or so clones, 9% detected once. The TCR sequence derives from a man between 25 and 39 years old with type 1 diabetes. The V call is TRBV27, the J call TRBJ1-1; D perhaps matches TRBD1 (6 bases). Sequenced: central memory CD4+ T cells from blood. The chain's CDR3 is CASRLQGNTEAFF. As DNA, the CDR3 is TGTGCCAGCAGACTACAGGGTAACACTGAAGCTTTCTTT.